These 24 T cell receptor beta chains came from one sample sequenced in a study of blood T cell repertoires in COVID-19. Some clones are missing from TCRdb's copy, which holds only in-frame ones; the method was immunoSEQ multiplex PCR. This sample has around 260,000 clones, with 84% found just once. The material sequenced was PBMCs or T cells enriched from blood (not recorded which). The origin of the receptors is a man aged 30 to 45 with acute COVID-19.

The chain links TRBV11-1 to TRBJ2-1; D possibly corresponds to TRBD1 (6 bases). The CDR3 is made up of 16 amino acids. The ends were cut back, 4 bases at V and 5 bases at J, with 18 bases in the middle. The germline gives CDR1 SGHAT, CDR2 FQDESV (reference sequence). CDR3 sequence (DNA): TGTGCCAGCAGCTGGGGCCGCCGACAGGCTAACAATGAGCAGTTCTTC. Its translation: CASSWGRRQANNEQFF.

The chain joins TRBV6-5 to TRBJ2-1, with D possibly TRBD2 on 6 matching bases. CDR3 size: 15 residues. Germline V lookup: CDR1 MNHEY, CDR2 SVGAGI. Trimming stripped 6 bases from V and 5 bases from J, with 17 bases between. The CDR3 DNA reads TGTGCCAGCAGGCCCGGCGGGGTACAGGACAATGAGCAGTTCTTC. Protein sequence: CASRPGGVQDNEQFF.

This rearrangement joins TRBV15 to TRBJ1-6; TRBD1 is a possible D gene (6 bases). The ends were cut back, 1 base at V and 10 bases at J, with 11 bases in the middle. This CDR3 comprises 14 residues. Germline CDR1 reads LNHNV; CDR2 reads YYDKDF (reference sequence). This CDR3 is CATSRGTVASPLHF. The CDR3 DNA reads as TGTGCCACCAGCAGAGGGACAGTCGCATCACCCCTCCACTTT.

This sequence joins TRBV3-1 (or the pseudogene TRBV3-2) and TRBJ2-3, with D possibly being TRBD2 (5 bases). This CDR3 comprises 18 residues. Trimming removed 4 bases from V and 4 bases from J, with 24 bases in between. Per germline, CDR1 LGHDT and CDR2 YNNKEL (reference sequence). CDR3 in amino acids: CASSPSGKLAGSSDTQYF. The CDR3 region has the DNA TGTGCCAGCAGCCCGTCGGGTAAACTCGCGGGTTCGTCAGATACGCAGTATTTT.

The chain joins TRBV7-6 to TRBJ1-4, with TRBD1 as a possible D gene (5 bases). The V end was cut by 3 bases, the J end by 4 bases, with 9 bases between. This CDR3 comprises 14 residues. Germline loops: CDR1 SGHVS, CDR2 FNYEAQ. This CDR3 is CASSFRGVNEKLFF. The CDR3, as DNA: TGTGCCAGCAGCTTTCGGGGGGTTAATGAAAAACTGTTTTTT.

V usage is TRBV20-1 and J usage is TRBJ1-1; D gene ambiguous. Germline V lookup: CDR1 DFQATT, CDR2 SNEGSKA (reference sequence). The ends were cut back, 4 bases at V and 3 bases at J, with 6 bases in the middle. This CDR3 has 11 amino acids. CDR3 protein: CSANGDTEAFF. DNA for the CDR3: TGCAGTGCTAACGGGGACACTGAAGCTTTCTTT.

This CDR3 is CASSEGPGVLQETQYF. The CDR3 DNA reads TGCGCCAGCAGCGAAGGCCCGGGGGTCCTCCAAGAGACCCAGTACTTC. V gene TRBV5-1 combines with J gene TRBJ2-5; the D gene is possibly TRBD2 (6 bases). There are 16 residues in the CDR3. Trimming removed 4 bases from V and 1 base from J, with 17 bases in between. The germline gives CDR1 SGHRS, CDR2 YFSETQ.

CDR3 protein: CAWSVSFAGRITLTAEAFF. In nucleotides, the CDR3 is TGTGCCTGGAGTGTGAGTTTTGCTGGGAGGATTACCCTAACCGCTGAAGCTTTCTTT. The chain combines TRBV30 with TRBJ1-1, with D hard to call. V was cut by 0 bases and J by 6 bases, with 29 bases left in between. From germline, CDR1 is GTSNPN and CDR2 SVGIG (reference sequence). This CDR3 has 19 amino acids.

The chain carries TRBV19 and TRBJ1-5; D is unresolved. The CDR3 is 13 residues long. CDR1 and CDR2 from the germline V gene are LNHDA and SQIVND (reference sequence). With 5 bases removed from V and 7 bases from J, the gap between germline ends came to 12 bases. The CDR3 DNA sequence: TGTGCCAGTAGTGTGCGATCGGGGCAGCCCCAGCATTTT. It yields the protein CASSVRSGQPQHF.

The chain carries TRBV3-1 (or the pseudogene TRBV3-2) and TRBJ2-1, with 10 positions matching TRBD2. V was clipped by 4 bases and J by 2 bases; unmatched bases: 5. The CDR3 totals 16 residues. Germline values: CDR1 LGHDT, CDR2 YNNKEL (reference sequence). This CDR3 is CASSLLSGGTYNEQFF. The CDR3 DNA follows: TGTGCCAGCAGCCTTCTTAGCGGGGGGACCTACAATGAGCAGTTCTTC.

In DNA, the CDR3 is TGTGCCTGGAACGACAGGGGATATTCACCCCTCCACTTT. Translated: CAWNDRGYSPLHF. This rearrangement joins TRBV30 to TRBJ1-6; TRBD1 matches 8 bases. The CDR3 extends over 13 amino acids. The V gene end was trimmed by 4 bases and the J gene end by 8 bases; junction bases not matched to a gene: 4. Germline CDR1 reads GTSNPN; CDR2 reads SVGIG (reference sequence). The full variable domain, rest sourced from reference TRBV30 and TRBJ1-6, is SQTIHQWPATLVQPVGSPLSLECTVEGTSNPNLYWYRQAAGRGLQLLFYSVGIGQISSEVPQNLSASRPQDRQFILSSKKLLLSDSGFYLCAWNDRGYSPLHFGNGTRLTVT.

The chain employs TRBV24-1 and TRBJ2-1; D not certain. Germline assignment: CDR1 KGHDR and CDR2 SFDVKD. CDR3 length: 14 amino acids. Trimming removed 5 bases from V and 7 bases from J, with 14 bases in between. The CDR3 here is CATSVPTAGNEQFF. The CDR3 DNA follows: TGTGCCACCAGTGTCCCCACAGCAGGAAATGAGCAGTTCTTC.

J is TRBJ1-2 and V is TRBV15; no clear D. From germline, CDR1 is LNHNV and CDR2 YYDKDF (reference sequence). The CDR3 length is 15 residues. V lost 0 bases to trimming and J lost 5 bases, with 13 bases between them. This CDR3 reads CATSRDRITGYGYTF. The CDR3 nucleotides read TGTGCCACCAGCAGAGACCGGATCACGGGGTATGGCTACACCTTC.

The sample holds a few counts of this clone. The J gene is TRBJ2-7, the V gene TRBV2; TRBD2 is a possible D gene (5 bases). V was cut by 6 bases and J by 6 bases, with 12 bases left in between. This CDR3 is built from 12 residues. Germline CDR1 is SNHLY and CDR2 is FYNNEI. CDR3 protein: CASSDPGIEQYV. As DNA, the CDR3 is TGTGCCAGCAGCGACCCGGGAATCGAGCAGTACGTC.

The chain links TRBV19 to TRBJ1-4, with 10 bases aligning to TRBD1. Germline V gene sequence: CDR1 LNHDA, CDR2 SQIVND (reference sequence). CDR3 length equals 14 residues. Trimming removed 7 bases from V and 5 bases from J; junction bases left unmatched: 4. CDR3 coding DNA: TGTGCCAGTATGGACAGGGGGAGGAATGAAAAACTGTTTTTT. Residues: CASMDRGRNEKLFF.

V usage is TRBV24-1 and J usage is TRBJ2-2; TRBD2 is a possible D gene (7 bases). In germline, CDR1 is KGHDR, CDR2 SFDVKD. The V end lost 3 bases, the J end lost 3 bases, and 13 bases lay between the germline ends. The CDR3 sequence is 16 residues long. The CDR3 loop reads CATSDPEGGDTGELFF. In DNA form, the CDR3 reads TGTGCCACCAGTGATCCGGAGGGGGGGGACACCGGGGAGCTGTTTTTT.

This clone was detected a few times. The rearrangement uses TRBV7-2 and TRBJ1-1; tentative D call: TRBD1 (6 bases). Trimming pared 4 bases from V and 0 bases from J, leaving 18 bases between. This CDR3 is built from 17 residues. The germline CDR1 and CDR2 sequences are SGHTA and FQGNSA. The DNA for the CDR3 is TGTGCCAGCAGCTCACAGGGTCCTCTGCTTATGAACACTGAAGCTTTCTTT. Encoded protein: CASSSQGPLLMNTEAFF.

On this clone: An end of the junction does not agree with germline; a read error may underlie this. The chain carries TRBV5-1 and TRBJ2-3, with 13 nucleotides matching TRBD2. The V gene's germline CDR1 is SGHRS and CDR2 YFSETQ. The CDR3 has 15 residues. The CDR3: CASSSRTSGSNTQYF. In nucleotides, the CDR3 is TGTGCCAGCAGCTCGCGGACTAGCGGGAGTAATACGCAGTATTTT.

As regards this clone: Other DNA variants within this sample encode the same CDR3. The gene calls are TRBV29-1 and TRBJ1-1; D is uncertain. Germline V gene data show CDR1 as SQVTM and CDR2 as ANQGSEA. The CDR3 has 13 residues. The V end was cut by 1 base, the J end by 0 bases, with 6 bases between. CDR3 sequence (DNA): TGCAGCGTTGAAGGACAAATGAACACTGAAGCTTTCTTT. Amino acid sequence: CSVEGQMNTEAFF. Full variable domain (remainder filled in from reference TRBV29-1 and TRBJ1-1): SAVISQKPSRDICQRGTSLTIQCQVDSQVTMMFWYRQQPGQSLTLIATANQGSEATYESGFVIDKFPISRPNLTFSTLTVSNMSPEDSSIYLCSVEGQMNTEAFFGQGTRLTVV.

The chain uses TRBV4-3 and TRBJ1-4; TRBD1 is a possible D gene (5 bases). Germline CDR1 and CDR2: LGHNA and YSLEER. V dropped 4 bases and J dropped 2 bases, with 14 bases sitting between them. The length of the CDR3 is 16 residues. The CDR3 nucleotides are TGCGCCAGCAGCCCAAAGTATGGGGCCACTAATGAAAAACTGTTTTTT. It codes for CASSPKYGATNEKLFF.

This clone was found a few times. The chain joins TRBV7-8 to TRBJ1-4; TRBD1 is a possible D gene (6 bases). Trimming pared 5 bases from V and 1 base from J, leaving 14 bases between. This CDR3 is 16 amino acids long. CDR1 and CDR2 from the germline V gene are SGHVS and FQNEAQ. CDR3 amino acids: CASSGHPQGTNEKLFF. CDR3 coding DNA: TGTGCCAGCAGCGGGCACCCACAGGGAACTAATGAAAAACTGTTTTTT.

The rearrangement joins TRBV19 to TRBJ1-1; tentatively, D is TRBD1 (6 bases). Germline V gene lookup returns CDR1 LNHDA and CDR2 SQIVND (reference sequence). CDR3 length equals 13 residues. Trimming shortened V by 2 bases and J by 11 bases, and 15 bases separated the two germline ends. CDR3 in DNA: TGTGCCAGTAGTATACCCGGGGGGGCAGAGGCTTTCTTT. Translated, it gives CASSIPGGAEAFF.

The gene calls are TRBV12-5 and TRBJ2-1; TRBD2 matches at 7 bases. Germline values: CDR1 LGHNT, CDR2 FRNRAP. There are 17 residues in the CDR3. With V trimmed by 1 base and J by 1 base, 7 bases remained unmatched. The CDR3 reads CASGLEALAVSYNEQFF. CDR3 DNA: TGTGCTAGTGGTTTGGAGGCCCTAGCGGTATCCTACAATGAGCAGTTCTTC. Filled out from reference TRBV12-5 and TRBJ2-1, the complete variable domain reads DARVTQTPRHKVTEMGQEVTMRCQPILGHNTVFWYRQTMMQGLELLAYFRNRAPLDDSGMPKDRFSAEMPDATLATLKIQPSEPRDSAVYFCASGLEALAVSYNEQFFGPGTRLTVL.

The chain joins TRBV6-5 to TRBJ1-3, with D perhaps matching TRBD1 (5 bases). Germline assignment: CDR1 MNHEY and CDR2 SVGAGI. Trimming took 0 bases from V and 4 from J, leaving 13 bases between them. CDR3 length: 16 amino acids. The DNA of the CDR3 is TGTGCCAGCAGTTACTCGATTAACAGGCTCGGAAACACCATATATTTT. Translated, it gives CASSYSINRLGNTIYF.